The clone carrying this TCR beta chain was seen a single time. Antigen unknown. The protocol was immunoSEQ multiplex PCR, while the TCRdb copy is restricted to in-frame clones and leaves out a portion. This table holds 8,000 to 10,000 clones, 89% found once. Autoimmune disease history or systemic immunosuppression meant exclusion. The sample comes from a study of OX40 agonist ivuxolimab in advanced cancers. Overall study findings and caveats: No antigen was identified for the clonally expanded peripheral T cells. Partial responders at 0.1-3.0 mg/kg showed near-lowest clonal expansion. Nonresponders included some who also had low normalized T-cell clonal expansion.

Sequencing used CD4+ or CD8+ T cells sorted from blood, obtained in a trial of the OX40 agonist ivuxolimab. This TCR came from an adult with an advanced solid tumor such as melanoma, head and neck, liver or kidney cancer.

The chain's CDR3 is CASSGTEQGVGSPLHF. The DNA for the CDR3 is TGTGCCAGCAGTGGAACCGAACAGGGGGTTGGTTCACCCCTCCACTTT. This sequence joins TRBV28 and TRBJ1-6; the match to TRBD1 covers 8 bases. Germline assignment: CDR1 MDHEN and CDR2 SYDVKM. This CDR3 is built from 16 residues. V was pared by 5 bases and J by 9 bases, with 12 bases of the junction left unmatched.